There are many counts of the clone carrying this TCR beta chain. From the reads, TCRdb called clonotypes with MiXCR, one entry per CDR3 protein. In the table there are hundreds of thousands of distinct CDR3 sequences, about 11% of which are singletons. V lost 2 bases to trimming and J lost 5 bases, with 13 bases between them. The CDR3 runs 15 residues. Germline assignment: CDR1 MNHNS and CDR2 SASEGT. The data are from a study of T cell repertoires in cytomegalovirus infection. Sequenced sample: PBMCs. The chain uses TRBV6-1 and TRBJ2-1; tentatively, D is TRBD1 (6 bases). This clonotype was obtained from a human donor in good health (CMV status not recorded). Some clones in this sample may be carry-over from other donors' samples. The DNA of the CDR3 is TGTGCCAGCAGTGAATATAGGACAGCAAACAATGAGCAGTTCTTC. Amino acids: CASSEYRTANNEQFF.